A single sample is the source of the 8 T cell receptor beta chains below, sequenced in a study of blood T cell repertoires in COVID-19. The data were produced by immunoSEQ multiplex PCR, yet TCRdb's version contains in-frame clones alone and is incomplete. The sample shows a few hundred thousand clones, 80% to 90% of them seen only once. Sequenced sample: PBMCs or T cells enriched from blood (not recorded which). Every receptor here comes from a woman aged 18-29 years who had recovered from COVID-19.

The chain recombines TRBV19 with TRBJ1-2, with D possibly matching TRBD1 (6 bases). V was cut by 2 bases and J by 4 bases, with 11 bases left in between. Per the germline V gene, CDR1 is LNHDA and CDR2 is SQIVND (reference sequence). This CDR3 contains 14 residues. The CDR3 sequence is CASSIQGTGYGYTF. The DNA of the CDR3 is TGTGCCAGTAGTATACAGGGGACCGGCTATGGCTACACCTTC.

The J gene is TRBJ1-6, the V gene TRBV27; D gene uncertain. V was shortened by 6 bases and J by 9 bases, with 18 bases between the two germline ends. The CDR3 spans 15 residues. Germline-derived CDR1 and CDR2 are MNHEY and SMNVEV (reference sequence). As DNA, the CDR3 is TGTGCCAGCAGGCGGGCTGCCGGGTCTGGTTCACCCCTCCACTTT. It is translated as CASRRAAGSGSPLHF.

This clone turned up a few times. The CDR3 bases are TGCAGCGTTGACACAGATGAAGCTTTCTTT. Translation gives CSVDTDEAFF. This chain connects TRBV29-1 to TRBJ1-1; D unresolved. The CDR3 is 10 residues long. From germline, CDR1 is SQVTM and CDR2 ANQGSEA. Trimming pared 3 bases from V and 7 bases from J, leaving 6 bases between.

The chain combines TRBV18 with TRBJ2-3; tentative D call: TRBD2 (6 bases). The CDR3 consists of 15 residues. The germline V gene encodes CDR1 KGHSH and CDR2 LQKENI. Trimming cost V 2 bases and J 0 bases, with 9 bases left between them. CDR3 protein: CASSPFSGSTDTQYF. For the CDR3, the DNA is TGTGCCAGCTCACCATTTAGCGGTAGCACAGATACGCAGTATTTT.

The V and J genes are TRBV7-2 and TRBJ2-2; a weak D match, TRBD2 (6 bases). The length of the CDR3 is 14 residues. V lost 0 bases, J lost 6 bases, and 8 bases lay in between. Germline V lookup: CDR1 SGHTA, CDR2 FQGNSA. Written as DNA, the CDR3 is TGTGCCAGCAGCTTAGCGGGGGAGGCCGGGGAGCTGTTTTTT. Its protein is CASSLAGEAGELFF.

This clone was seen just once. This chain joins TRBV6-6 and TRBJ1-3; D is possibly TRBD1 (6 bases). V was shortened by 2 bases and J by 4 bases, with 15 bases between the two germline ends. From germline, CDR1 is MNHNY and CDR2 SVGAGI (reference sequence). There are 16 residues in the CDR3. This CDR3 reads CASSYRVGGAGNTIYF. CDR3 nucleotides: TGTGCCAGCAGTTACCGTGTAGGGGGGGCGGGAAACACCATATATTTT.

The rearrangement joins TRBV5-1 to TRBJ1-1; the D gene is possibly TRBD1 (5 bases). The V end lost 5 bases, the J end lost 1 base, and 12 bases lay between the germline ends. Looked up from germline, CDR1 is SGHRS and CDR2 is YFSETQ. CDR3 length: 14 residues. CDR3 bases: TGCGCCAGCAGTATGTGGGGGGAGAACACTGAAGCTTTCTTT. This translates into CASSMWGENTEAFF.

The chain uses TRBV6-5 and TRBJ1-3; D remains ambiguous. Germline CDR1 reads MNHEY; CDR2 reads SVGAGI. The CDR3 runs 16 residues. V was trimmed by 4 bases and J by 0 bases, leaving 13 bases between them. The DNA for the CDR3 is TGTGCCAGCAGTTCCCTTATCGCCTACTCTGGAAACACCATATATTTT. Translated, it gives CASSSLIAYSGNTIYF.